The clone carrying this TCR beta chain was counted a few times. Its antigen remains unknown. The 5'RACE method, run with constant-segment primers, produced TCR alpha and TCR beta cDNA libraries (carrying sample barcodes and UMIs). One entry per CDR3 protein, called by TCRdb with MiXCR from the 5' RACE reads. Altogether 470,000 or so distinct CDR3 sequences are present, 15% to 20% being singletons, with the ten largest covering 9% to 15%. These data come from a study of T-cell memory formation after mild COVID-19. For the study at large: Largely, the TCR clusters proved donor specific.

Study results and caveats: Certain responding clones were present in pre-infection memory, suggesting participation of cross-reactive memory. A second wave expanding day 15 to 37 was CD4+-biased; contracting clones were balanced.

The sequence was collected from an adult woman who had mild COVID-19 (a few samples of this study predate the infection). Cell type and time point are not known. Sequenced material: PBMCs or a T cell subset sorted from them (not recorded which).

As DNA, the CDR3 is TGCGCCAGCAGCTCGAACTCCGGGACAGGAGCTAACTATGGCTACACCTTC. It is translated as CASSSNSGTGANYGYTF. The chain combines TRBV5-1 with TRBJ1-2; 8 nucleotides agree with TRBD1. Germline trimming cut 3 bases from V and 0 bases from J; bases unmatched to any gene: 10. The CDR3 runs 17 residues. Germline V CDR1 and CDR2: SGHRS, YFSETQ. The full variable domain, rest sourced from reference TRBV5-1 and TRBJ1-2, is KAGVTQTPRYLIKTRGQQVTLSCSPISGHRSVSWYQQTPGQGLQFLFEYFSETQRNKGNFPGRFSGRQFSNSRSEMNVSTLELGDSALYLCASSSNSGTGANYGYTFGSGTRLTVV.